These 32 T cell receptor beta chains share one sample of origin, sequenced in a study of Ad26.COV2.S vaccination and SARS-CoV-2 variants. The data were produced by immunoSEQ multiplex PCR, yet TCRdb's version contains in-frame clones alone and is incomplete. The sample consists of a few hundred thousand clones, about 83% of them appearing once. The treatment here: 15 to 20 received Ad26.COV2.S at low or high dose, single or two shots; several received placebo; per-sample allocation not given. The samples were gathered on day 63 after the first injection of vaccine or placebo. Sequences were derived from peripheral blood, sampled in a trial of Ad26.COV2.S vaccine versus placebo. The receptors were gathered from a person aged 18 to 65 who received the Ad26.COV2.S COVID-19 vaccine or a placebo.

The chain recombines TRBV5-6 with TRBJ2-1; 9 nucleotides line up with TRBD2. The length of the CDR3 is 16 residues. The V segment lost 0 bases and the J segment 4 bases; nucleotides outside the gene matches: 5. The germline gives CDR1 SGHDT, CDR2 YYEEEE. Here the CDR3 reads CASSLALSGRYNEQFF. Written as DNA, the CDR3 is TGTGCCAGCAGCTTGGCCCTCAGCGGGAGGTACAATGAGCAGTTCTTC.

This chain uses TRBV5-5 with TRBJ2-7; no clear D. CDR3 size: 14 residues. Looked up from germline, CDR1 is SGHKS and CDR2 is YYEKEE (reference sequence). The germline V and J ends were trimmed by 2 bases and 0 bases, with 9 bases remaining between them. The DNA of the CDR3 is TGTGCCAGCAGCTTTAGGGTTCTCTCCTACGAGCAGTACTTC. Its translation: CASSFRVLSYEQYF.

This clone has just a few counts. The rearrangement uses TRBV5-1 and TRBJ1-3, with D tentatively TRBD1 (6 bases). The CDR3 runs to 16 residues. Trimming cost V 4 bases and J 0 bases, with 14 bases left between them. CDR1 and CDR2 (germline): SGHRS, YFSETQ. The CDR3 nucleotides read TGCGCCAGCAGCGCGCTTAGGGGGGGCTCTGGAAACACCATATATTTT. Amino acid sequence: CASSALRGGSGNTIYF. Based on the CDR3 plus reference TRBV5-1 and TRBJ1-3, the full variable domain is KAGVTQTPRYLIKTRGQQVTLSCSPISGHRSVSWYQQTPGQGLQFLFEYFSETQRNKGNFPGRFSGRQFSNSRSEMNVSTLELGDSALYLCASSALRGGSGNTIYFGEGSWLTVV.

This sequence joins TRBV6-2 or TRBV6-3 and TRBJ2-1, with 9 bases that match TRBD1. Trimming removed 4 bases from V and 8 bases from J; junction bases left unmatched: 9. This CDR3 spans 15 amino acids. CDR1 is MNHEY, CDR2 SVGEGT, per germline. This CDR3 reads CASSFGDRAGDEQFF. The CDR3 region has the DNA TGTGCCAGCAGTTTTGGGGACAGGGCTGGGGATGAGCAGTTCTTC.

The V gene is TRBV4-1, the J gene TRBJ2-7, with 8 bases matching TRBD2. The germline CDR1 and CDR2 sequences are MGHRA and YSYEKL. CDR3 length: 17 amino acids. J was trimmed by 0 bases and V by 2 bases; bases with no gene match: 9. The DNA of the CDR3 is TGCGCCAGCAGCCAATTCGGATCCGCGGGAGGCTCCTACGAGCAGTACTTC. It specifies CASSQFGSAGGSYEQYF.

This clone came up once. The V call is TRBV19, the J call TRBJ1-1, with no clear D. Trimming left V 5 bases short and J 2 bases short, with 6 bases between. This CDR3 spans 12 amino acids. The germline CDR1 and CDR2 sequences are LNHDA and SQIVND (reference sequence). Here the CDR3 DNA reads TGTGCCAGTAGTTTTGTCAACACTGAAGCTTTCTTT. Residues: CASSFVNTEAFF.

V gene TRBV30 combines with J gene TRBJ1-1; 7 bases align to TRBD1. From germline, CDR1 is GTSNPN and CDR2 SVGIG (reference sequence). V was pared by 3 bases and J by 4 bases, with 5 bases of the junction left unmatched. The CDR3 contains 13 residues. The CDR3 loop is CAWRGQKFTEAFF. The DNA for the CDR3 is TGTGCCTGGAGGGGACAGAAGTTCACTGAAGCTTTCTTT.

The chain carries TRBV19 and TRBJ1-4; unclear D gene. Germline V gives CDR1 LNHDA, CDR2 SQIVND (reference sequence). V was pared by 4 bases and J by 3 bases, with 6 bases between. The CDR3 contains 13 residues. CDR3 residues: CASSKPPNEKLFF. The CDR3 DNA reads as TGTGCCAGTAGTAAGCCGCCTAATGAAAAACTGTTTTTT. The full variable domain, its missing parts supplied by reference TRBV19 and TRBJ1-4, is DGGITQSPKYLFRKEGQNVTLSCEQNLNHDAMYWYRQDPGQGLRLIYYSQIVNDFQKGDIAEGYSVSREKKESFPLTVTSAQKNPTAFYLCASSKPPNEKLFFGSGTQLSVL.

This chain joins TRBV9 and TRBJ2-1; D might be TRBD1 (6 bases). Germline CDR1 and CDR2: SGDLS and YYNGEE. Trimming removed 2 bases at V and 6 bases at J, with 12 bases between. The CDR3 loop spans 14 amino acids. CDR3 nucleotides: TGTGCCAGCAGCGTCCACCAGGGGACCAATGAGCAGTTCTTC. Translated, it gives CASSVHQGTNEQFF.

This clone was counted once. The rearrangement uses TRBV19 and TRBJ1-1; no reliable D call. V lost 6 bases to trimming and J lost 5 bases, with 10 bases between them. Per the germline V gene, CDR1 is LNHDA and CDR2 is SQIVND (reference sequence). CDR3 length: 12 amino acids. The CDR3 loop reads CASRVGETEAFF. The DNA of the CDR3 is TGTGCCAGTAGGGTCGGGGAAACTGAAGCTTTCTTT.

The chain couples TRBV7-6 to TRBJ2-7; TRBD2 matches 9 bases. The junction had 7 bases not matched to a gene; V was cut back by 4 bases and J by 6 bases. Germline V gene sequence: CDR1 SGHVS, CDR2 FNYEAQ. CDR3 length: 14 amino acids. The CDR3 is CASSSIAGDTEQYF. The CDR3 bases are TGTGCCAGCAGCTCTATAGCGGGAGACACCGAGCAGTACTTC. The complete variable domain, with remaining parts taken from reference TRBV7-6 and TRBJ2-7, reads GAGVSQSPRYKVTKRGQDVALRCDPISGHVSLYWYRQALGQGPEFLTYFNYEAQQDKSGLPNDRFSAERPEGSISTLTIQRTEQRDSAMYRCASSSIAGDTEQYFGPGTRLTVT.

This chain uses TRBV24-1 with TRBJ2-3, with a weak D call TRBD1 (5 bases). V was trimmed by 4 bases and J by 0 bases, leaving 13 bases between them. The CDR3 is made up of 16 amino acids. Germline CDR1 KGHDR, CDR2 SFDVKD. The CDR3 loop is CATSEGRGASTDTQYF. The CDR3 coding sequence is TGTGCCACCAGTGAGGGAAGGGGCGCTAGCACAGATACGCAGTATTTT.

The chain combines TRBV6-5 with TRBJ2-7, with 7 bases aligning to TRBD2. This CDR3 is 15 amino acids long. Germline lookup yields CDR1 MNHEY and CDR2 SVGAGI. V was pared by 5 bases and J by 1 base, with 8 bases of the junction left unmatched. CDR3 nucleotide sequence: TGTGCCAGCAGTATGGTACCCGGGAGGTCCTACGAGCAGTACTTC. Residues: CASSMVPGRSYEQYF.

Written as DNA, the CDR3 is TGCGCCAGCAGCCTACCTTTAGCGGGAGCTTACGATGAGCAGTTCTTC. Amino acids: CASSLPLAGAYDEQFF. The chain is built from TRBV4-1 and TRBJ2-1; 9 positions agree with TRBD2. V was clipped by 4 bases and J by 8 bases; unmatched bases: 12. The length of the CDR3 is 16 residues. Looked up from germline, CDR1 is MGHRA and CDR2 is YSYEKL.

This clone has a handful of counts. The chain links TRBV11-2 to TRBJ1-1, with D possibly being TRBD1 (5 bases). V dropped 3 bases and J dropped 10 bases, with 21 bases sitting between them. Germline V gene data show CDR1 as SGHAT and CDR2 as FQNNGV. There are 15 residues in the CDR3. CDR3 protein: CASSFEQTVRSLAFF. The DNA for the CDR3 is TGTGCCAGCAGCTTCGAACAGACAGTACGTAGCCTAGCTTTCTTT.

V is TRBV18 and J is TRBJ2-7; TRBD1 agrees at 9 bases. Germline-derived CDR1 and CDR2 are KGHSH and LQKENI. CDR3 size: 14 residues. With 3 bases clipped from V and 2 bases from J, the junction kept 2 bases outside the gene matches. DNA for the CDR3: TGTGCCAGCTCACCCGGGACAGGGACCTACGAGCAGTACTTC. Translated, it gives CASSPGTGTYEQYF.

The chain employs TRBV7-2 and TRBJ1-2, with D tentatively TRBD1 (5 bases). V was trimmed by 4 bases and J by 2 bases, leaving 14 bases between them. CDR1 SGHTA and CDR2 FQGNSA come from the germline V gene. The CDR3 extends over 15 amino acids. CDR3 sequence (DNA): TGTGCCAGCAGCTCGGGCTGGACATTGAACTATGGCTACACCTTC. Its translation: CASSSGWTLNYGYTF.

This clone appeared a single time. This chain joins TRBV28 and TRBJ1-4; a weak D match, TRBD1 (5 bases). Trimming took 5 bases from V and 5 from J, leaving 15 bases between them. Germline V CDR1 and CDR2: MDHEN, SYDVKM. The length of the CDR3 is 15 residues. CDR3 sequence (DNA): TGTGCCAGCAGTATATCCGGGACGGGGAATGAAAAACTGTTTTTT. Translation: CASSISGTGNEKLFF.

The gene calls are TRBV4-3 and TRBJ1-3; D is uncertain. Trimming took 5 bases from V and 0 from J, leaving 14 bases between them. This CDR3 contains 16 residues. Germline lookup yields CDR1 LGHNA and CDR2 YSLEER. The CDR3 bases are TGCGCCAGCAGCAAATGGCCCTTTCTCTCTGGAAACACCATATATTTT. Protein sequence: CASSKWPFLSGNTIYF.

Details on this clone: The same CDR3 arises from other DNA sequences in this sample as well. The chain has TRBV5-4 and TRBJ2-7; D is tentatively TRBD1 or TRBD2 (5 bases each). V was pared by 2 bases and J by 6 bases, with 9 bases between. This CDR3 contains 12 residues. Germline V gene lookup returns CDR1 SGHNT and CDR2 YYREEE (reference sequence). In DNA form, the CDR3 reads TGTGCCAGCAGCTTTCGGGGCTCCGAGCAGTACTTC. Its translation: CASSFRGSEQYF.

DNA for the CDR3: TGTGCCAGCAGCTTAGGGGGGGCCGGTGGCTACACCTTC. As protein: CASSLGGAGGYTF. The genes are TRBV7-3 and TRBJ1-2; possibly TRBD1 for D (6 bases). Trimming took off 2 bases at V and 7 bases at J, with 11 bases between the two ends. The CDR3 runs 13 residues. The V gene's germline CDR1 is SGHTA and CDR2 FQGTGA.

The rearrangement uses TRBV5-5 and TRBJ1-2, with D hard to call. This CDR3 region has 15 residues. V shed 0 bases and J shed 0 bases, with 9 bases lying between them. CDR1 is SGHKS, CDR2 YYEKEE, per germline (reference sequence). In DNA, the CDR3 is TGTGCCAGCAGCTTGGACAGTAAAACTAACTATGGCTACACCTTC. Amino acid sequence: CASSLDSKTNYGYTF.

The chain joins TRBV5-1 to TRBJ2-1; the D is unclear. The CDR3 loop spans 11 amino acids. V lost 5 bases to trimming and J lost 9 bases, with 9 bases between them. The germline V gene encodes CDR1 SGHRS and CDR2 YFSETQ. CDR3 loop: CASSLVSEQFF. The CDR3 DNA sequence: TGCGCCAGCAGTTTAGTCAGTGAGCAGTTCTTC. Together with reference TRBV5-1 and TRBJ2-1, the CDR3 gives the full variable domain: KAGVTQTPRYLIKTRGQQVTLSCSPISGHRSVSWYQQTPGQGLQFLFEYFSETQRNKGNFPGRFSGRQFSNSRSEMNVSTLELGDSALYLCASSLVSEQFFGPGTRLTVL.

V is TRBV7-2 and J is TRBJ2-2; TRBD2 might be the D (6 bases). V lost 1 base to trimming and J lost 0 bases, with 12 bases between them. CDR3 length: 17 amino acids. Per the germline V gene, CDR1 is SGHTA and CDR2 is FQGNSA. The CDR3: CASSLVWGGPNTGELFF. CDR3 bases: TGTGCCAGCAGCTTAGTCTGGGGAGGACCGAACACCGGGGAGCTGTTTTTT.

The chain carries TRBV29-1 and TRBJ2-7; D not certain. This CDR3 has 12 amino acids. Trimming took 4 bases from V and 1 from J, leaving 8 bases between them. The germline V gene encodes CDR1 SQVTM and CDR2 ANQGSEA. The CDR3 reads CSVGISSYEQYF. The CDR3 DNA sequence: TGCAGCGTTGGGATCAGTTCCTACGAGCAGTACTTC.

The chain's CDR3 is CATWQGRGSPLHF. The DNA for the CDR3 is TGTGCCACCTGGCAGGGTCGGGGTTCACCCCTCCACTTT. J is TRBJ1-6 and V is TRBV2; D may be TRBD1 (5 bases). The V and J ends lost 10 bases and 9 bases respectively, with 16 bases between them. Germline V gives CDR1 SNHLY, CDR2 FYNNEI. The length of the CDR3 is 13 residues.

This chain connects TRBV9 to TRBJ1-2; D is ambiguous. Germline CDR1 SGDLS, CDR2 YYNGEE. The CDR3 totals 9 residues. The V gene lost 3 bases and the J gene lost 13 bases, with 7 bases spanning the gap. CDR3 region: CASSALGTF. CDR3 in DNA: TGTGCCAGCAGCGCCCTCGGCACCTTC.

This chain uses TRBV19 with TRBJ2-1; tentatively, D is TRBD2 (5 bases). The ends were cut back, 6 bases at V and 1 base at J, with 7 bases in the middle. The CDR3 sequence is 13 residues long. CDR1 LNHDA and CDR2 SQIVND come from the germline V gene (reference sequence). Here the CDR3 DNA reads TGTGCCAGTAGGGGGAGTTCCTACAATGAGCAGTTCTTC. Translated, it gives CASRGSSYNEQFF.

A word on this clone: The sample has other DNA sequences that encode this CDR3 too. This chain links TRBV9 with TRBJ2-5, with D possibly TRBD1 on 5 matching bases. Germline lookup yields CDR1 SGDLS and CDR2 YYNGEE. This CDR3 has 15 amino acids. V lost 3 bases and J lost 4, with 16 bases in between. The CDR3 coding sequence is TGTGCCAGCAGCGGTGGGGCAGGTGGAAGAGAGACCCAGTACTTC. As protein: CASSGGAGGRETQYF.

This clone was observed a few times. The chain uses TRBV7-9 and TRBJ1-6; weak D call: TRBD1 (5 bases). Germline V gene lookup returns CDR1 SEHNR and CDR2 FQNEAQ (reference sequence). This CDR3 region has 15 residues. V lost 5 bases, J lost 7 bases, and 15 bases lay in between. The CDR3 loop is CASSRNRIDNSPLHF. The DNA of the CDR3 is TGTGCCAGCAGCCGAAACAGGATAGACAATTCACCCCTCCACTTT.

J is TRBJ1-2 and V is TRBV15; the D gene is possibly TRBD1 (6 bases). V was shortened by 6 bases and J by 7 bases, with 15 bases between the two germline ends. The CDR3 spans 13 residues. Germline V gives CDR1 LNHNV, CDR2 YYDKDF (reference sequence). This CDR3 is CATSHRDIFGYTF. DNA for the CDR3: TGTGCCACCAGTCACCGGGACATTTTTGGCTACACCTTC. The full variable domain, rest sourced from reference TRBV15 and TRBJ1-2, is DAMVIQNPRYQVTQFGKPVTLSCSQTLNHNVMYWYQQKSSQAPKLLFHYYDKDFNNEADTPDNFQSRRPNTSFCFLDIRSPGLGDTAMYLCATSHRDIFGYTFGSGTRLTVV.

Here the CDR3 reads CATSSLAGDGNEQFF. DNA of the CDR3: TGTGCCACCAGCAGTTTGGCGGGAGACGGCAATGAGCAGTTCTTC. The V call is TRBV15, the J call TRBJ2-1; 7 bases align to TRBD2. Germline trimming cut 3 bases from V and 6 bases from J; bases unmatched to any gene: 8. The CDR3 sequence is 15 residues long. Germline V gives CDR1 LNHNV, CDR2 YYDKDF (reference sequence).